The following is a T cell receptor beta chain sequence with its context. Its antigen remains unidentified. CDR3 length: 14 residues. The germline V gene has CDR1 SGDLS and CDR2 YYNGEE. Trimming pared 3 bases from V and 2 bases from J, leaving 10 bases between. With 60 Vbeta and 13 Jbeta primers, the PCR was carried out. Method: immunoSEQ multiplex PCR; TCRdb's copy keeps in-frame clones and lacks some. The sample consists of some 96,000 clones, approximately 64% of them appearing once. This entry is derived from a study of cytomegalovirus exposure and HLA in healthy donors. Study observations and caveats: Investigators reported 150 to 200 TCR beta chains as tied to cytomegalovirus. Later analysis demonstrated an association between a missense DCLRE1C variant and TCR beta V- and J-gene trimming. There were some V segments, including TRBV6-2 and TRBV6-3, excluded as indistinguishable.

The TCR originated in a man aged 55-75 years in good health and CMV-seronegative. The chain links TRBV9 to TRBJ2-3, with D maybe TRBD1 (6 bases). The specimen was PBMCs. Written as DNA, the CDR3 is TGTGCCAGCAGCGAAACAGGGACCACAGATACGCAGTATTTT. Translation gives CASSETGTTDTQYF.